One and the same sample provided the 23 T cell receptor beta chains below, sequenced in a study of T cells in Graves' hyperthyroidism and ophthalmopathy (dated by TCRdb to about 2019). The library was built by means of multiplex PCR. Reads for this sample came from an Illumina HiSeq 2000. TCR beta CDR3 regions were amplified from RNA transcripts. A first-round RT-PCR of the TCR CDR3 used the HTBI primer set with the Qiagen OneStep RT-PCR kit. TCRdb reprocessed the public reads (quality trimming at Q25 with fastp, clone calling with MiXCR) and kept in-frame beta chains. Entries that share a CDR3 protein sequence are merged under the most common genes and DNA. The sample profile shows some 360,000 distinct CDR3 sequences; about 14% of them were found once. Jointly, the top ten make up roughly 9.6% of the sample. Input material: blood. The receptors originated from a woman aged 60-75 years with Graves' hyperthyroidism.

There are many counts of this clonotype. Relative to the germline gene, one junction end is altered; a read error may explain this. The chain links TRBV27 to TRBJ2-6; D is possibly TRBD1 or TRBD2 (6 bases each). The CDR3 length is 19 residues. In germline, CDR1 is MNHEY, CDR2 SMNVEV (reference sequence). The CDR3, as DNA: TGTGCCAGCAGTATTAACGACAGGATTACTAGCTCTGGGGCTAACGTCCTGACTTTC. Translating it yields CASSINDRITSSGANVLTF. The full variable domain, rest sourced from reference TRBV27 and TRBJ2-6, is EAQVTQNPRYLITVTGKKLTVTCSQNMNHEYMSWYRQDPGLGLRQIYYSMNVEVTDKGDVPEGYKVSRKEKRNFPLILESPSPNQTSLYFCASSINDRITSSGANVLTFGAGSRLTVL.

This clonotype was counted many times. CDR3 nucleotides: TGTGCCAGCAGCTTAGCAGGACGAGGGAACCAAGAGACCCAGTACTTC. Its protein is CASSLAGRGNQETQYF. This rearrangement joins TRBV7-9 to TRBJ2-5; possibly TRBD2 for D (5 bases). Germline CDR1 reads SEHNR; CDR2 reads FQNEAQ (reference sequence). V was clipped by 0 bases and J by 0 bases, with 11 bases between them. The CDR3 contains 16 residues.

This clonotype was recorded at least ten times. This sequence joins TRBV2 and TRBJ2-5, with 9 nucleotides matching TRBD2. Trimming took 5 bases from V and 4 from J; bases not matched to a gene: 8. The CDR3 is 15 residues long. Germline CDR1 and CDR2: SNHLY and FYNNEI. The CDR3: CASSTGTSSLETQYF. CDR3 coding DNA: TGTGCCAGCAGTACCGGGACTAGCTCCTTAGAGACCCAGTACTTC.

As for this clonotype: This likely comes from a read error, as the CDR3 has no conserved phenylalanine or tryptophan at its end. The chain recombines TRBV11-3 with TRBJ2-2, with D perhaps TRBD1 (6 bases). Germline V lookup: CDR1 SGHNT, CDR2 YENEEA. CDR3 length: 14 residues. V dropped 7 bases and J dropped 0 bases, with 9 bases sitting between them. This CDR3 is CASKRDTNTGELFS. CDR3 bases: TGTGCCAGCAAAAGGGACACGAACACCGGGGAGCTGTTTTCT.

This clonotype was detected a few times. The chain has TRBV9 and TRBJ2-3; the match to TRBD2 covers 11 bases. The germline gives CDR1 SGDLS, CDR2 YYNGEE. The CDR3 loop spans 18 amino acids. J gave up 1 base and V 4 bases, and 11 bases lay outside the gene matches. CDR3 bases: TGTGCCAGCAGCCCCTATAGCGGGAGGGAATTCGGCACAGATACGCAGTATTTT. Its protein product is CASSPYSGREFGTDTQYF.

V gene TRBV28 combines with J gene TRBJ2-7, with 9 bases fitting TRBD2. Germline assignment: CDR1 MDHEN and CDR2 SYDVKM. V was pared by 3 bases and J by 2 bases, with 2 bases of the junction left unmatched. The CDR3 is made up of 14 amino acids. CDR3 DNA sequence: TGTGCCAGCAGTTTGAGACTAGCGGCCTACGAGCAGTACTTC. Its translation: CASSLRLAAYEQYF.

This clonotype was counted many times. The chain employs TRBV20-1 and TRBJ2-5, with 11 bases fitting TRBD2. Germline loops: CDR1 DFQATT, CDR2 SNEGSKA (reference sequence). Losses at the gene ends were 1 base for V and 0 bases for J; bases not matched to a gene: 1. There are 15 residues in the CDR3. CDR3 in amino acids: CSARATSGNQETQYF. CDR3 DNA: TGCAGTGCTAGAGCGACTAGCGGGAACCAAGAGACCCAGTACTTC.

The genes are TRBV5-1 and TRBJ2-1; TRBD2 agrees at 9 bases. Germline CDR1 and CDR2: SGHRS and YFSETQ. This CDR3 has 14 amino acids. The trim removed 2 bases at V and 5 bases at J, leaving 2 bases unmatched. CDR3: CASSFAGGNNEQFF. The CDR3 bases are TGCGCCAGCAGCTTCGCGGGAGGGAACAATGAGCAGTTCTTC.

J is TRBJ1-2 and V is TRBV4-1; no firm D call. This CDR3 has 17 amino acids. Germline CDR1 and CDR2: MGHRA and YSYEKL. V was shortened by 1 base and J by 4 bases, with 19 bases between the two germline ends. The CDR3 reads CASSQARAGIGVYGYTF. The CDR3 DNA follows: TGCGCCAGCAGCCAAGCCCGGGCGGGAATCGGGGTCTATGGCTACACCTTC.

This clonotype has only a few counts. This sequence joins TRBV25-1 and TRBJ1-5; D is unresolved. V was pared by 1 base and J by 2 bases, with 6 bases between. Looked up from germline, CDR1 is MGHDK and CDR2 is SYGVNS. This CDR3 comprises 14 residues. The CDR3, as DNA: TGTGCCAGCAGTGAATGGGGAGGCAATCAGCCCCAGCATTTT. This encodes CASSEWGGNQPQHF.

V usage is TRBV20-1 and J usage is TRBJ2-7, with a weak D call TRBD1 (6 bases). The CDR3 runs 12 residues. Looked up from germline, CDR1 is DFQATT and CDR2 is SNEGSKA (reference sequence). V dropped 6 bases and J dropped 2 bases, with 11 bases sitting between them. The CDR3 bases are TGCAGTGCCCCCGGGGACACCTACGAGCAGTACTTC. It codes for CSAPGDTYEQYF.

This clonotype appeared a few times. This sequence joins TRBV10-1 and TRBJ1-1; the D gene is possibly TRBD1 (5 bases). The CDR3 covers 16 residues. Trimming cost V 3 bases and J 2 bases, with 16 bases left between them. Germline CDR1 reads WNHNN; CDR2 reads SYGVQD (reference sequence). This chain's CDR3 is CASSERPGQSNTEAFF. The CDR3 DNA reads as TGCGCCAGCAGTGAACGGCCGGGGCAGTCTAACACTGAAGCTTTCTTT.

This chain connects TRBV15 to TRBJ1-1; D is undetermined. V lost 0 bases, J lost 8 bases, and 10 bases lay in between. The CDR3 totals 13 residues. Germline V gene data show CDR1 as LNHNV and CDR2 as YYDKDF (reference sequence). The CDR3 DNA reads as TGTGCCACCAGCAGAGATCTTGGCACCGAAGCTTTCTTT. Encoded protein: CATSRDLGTEAFF. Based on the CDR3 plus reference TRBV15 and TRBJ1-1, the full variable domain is DAMVIQNPRYQVTQFGKPVTLSCSQTLNHNVMYWYQQKSSQAPKLLFHYYDKDFNNEADTPDNFQSRRPNTSFCFLDIRSPGLGDTAMYLCATSRDLGTEAFFGQGTRLTVV.

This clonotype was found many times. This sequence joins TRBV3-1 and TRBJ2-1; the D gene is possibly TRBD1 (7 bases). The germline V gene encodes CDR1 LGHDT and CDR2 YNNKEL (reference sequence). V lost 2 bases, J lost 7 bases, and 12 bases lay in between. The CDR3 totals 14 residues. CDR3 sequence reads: CASSQPGGWNEQFF. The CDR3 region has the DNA TGTGCCAGCAGCCAACCAGGGGGGTGGAATGAGCAGTTCTTC.

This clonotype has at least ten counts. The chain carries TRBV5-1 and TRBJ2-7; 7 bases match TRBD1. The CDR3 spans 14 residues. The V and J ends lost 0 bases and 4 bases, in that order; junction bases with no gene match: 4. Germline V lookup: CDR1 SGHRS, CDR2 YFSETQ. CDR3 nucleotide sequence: TGCGCCAGCAGCTTGGGGCTGACAGGGTACGAGCAGTACTTC. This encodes CASSLGLTGYEQYF. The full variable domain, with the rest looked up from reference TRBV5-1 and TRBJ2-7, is KAGVTQTPRYLIKTRGQQVTLSCSPISGHRSVSWYQQTPGQGLQFLFEYFSETQRNKGNFPGRFSGRQFSNSRSEMNVSTLELGDSALYLCASSLGLTGYEQYFGPGTRLTVT.

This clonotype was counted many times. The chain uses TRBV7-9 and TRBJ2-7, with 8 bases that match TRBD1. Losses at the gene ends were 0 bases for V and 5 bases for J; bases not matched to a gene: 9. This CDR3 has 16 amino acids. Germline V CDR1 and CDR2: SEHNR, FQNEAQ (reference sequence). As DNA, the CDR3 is TGTGCCAGCAGCTTAGCGTTGGGTCAGGGGGCCCACGAGCAGTACTTC. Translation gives CASSLALGQGAHEQYF.

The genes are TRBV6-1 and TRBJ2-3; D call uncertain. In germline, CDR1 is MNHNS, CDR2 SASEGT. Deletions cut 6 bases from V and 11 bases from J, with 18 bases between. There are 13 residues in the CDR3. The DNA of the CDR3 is TGTGCCAGCAGGAATTTTTTCGGGCCTAGGCAGTATTTT. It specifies CASRNFFGPRQYF.

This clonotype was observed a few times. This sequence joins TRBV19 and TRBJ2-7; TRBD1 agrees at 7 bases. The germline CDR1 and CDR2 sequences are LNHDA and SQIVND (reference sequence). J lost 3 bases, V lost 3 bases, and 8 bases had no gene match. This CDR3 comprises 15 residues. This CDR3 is CASSIPGQTRYEQYF. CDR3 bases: TGTGCCAGTAGTATTCCGGGACAGACTCGCTACGAGCAGTACTTC.

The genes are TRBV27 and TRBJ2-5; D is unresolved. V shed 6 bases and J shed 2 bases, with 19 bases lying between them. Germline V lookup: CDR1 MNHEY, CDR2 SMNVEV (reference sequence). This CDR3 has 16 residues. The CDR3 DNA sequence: TGTGCCAGCAGCTCTGATTCGGGCAGCTGGCAAGAGACCCAGTACTTC. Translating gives CASSSDSGSWQETQYF.

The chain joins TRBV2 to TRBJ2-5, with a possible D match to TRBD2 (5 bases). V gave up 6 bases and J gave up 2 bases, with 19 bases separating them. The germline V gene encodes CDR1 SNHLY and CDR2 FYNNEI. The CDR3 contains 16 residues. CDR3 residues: CASSWRFPGRQETQYF. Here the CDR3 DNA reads TGTGCCAGCAGCTGGAGGTTCCCGGGAAGGCAAGAGACCCAGTACTTC.

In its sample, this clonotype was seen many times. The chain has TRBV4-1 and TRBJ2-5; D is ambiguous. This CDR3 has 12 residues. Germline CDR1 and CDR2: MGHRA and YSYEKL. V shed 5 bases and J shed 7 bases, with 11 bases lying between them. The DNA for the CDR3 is TGCGCCAGCAGCGAGATAGGATCGACCCAGTACTTC. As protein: CASSEIGSTQYF.

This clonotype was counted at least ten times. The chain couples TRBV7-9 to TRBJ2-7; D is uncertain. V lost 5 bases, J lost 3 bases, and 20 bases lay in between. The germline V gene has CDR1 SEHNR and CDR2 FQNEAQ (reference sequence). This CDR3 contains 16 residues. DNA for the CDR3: TGTGCCAGCAGCGACGCCTCGGCAAGGCTGGGCTACGAGCAGTACTTC. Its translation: CASSDASARLGYEQYF.

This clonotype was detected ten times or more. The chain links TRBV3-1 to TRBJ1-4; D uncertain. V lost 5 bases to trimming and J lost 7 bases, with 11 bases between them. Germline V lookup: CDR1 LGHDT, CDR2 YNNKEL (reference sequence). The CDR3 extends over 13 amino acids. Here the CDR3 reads CASSASYGEKLFF. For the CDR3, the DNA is TGTGCCAGCAGCGCTAGTTACGGTGAAAAACTGTTTTTT.